One TCR beta chain is described in this entry. Per the authors' pipeline: Amplified reference gene primers provided the basis for estimating nucleated cell counts. Measured with immunoSEQ multiplex PCR; TCRdb has only the in-frame clones, and not every one. D and trimming come from the DNA, and the V and J calls and clone size come from that table. Of around 100,000 clones in the sample, roughly 80% are singletons; the top ten hold around a fifth. The CDR3 covers 13 residues. Trimming removed 5 bases at V and 4 bases at J, with 11 bases between. Germline CDR1 MDHEN, CDR2 SYDVKM. The sample originates from a study of blood T cell repertoires in COVID-19. Study-wide context: Specimens from acute and convalescent COVID-19 originated in the United States, Italy and Spain. Nucleic acid was either cDNA or gDNA, and it came from T cells, B-cell-depleted T cells, or PBMCs.

The sequence was obtained from a man aged 65 to 85 with active or convalescent COVID-19. Sequencing was done on a sample of peripheral blood. This chain joins TRBV28 and TRBJ2-5; D remains ambiguous. CDR3 sequence reads: CASSILPAETQYF. Written as DNA, the CDR3 is TGTGCCAGCAGTATACTACCGGCAGAGACCCAGTACTTC.